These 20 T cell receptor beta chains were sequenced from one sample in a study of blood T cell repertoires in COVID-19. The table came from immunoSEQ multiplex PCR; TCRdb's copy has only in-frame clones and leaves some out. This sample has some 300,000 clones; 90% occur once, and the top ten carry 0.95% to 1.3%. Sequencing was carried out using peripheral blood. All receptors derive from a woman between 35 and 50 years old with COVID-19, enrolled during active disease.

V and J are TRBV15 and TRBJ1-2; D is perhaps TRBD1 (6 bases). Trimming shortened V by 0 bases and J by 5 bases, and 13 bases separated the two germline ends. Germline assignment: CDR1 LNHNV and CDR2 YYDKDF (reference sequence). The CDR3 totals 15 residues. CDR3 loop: CATSRDGGGAYGYTF. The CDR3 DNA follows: TGTGCCACCAGCAGAGATGGGGGGGGCGCATATGGCTACACCTTC.

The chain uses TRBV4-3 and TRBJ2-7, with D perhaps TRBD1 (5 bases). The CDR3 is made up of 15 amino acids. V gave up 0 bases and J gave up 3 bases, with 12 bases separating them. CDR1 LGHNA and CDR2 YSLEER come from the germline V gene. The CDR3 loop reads CASSQDQGTVYEQYF. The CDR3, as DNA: TGCGCCAGCAGCCAAGATCAGGGAACGGTCTACGAGCAGTACTTC.

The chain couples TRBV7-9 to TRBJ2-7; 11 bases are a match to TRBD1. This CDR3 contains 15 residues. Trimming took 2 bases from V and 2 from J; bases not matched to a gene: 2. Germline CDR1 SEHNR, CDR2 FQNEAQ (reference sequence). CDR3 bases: TGTGCCAGCAGCTTACCGGGACAGGGGGCCTACGAGCAGTACTTC. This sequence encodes CASSLPGQGAYEQYF.

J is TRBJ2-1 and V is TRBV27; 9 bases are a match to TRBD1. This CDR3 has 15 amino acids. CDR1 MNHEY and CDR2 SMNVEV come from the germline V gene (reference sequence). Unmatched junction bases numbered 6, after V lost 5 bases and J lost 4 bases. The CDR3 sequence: CASSKDRGDYNEQFF. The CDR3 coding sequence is TGTGCCAGCAGTAAGGACAGGGGCGATTACAATGAGCAGTTCTTC.

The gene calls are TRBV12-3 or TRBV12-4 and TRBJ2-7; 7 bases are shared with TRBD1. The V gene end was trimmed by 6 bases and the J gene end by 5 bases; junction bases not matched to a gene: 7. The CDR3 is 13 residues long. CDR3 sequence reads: CASRRTGVNEQYF. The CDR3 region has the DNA TGTGCCAGCAGACGTACAGGGGTGAACGAGCAGTACTTC.

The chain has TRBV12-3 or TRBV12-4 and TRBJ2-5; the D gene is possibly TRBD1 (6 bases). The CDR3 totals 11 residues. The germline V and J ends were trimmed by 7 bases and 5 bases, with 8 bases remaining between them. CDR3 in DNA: TGTGCCAGCACGCAGGGGGAGACCCAGTACTTC. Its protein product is CASTQGETQYF.

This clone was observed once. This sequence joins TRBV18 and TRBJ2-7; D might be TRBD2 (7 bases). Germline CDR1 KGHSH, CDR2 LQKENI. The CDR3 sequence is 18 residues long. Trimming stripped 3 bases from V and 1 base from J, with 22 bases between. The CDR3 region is CASSPSLGRGLESYEQYF. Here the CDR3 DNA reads TGTGCCAGCTCACCTTCTCTTGGGCGGGGGCTGGAATCCTACGAGCAGTACTTC.

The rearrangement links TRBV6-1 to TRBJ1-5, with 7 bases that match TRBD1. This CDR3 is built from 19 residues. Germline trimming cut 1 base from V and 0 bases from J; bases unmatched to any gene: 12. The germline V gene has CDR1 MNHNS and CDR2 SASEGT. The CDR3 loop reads CASSEEGGRGRYSNQPQHF. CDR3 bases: TGTGCCAGCAGTGAAGAGGGGGGCAGGGGGAGGTATAGCAATCAGCCCCAGCATTTT.

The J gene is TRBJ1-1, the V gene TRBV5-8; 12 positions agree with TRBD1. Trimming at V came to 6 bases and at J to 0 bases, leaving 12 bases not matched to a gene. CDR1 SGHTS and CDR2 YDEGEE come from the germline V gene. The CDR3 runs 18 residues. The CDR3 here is CASTYPGQGATMNTEAFF. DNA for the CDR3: TGTGCCAGCACCTACCCGGGACAGGGGGCAACGATGAACACTGAAGCTTTCTTT.

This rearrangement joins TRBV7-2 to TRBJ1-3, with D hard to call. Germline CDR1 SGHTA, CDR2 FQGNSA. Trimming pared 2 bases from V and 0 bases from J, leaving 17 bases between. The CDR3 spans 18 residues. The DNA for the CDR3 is TGTGCCAGCAGCTTAATAGGCCGAGGATTAGACTCTGGAAACACCATATATTTT. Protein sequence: CASSLIGRGLDSGNTIYF.

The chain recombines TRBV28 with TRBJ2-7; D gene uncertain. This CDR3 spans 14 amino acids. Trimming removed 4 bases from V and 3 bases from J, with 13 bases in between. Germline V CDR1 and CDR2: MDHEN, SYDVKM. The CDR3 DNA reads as TGTGCCAGCAGTTACCCGACACTGAACTACGAGCAGTACTTC. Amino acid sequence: CASSYPTLNYEQYF.

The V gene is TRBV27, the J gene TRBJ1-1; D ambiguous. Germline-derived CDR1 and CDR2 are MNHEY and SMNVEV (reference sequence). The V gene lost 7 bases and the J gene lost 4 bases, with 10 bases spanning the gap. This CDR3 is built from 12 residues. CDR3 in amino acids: CASKKPGTEAFF. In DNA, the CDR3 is TGTGCCAGCAAAAAACCAGGCACTGAAGCTTTCTTT.

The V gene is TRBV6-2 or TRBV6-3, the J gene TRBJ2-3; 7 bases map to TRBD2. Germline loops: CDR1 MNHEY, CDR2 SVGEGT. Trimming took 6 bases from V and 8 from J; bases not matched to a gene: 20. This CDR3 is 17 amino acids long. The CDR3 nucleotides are TGTGCCAGCAGCTCCCCCGGGGGGACGGATTATATTGGTACGCAGTATTTT. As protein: CASSSPGGTDYIGTQYF.

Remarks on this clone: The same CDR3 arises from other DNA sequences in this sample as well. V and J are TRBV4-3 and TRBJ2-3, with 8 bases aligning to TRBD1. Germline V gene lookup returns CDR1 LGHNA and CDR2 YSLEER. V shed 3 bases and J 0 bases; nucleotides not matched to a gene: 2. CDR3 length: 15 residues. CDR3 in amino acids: CASSQQGASTDTQYF. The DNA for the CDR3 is TGCGCCAGCAGCCAGCAGGGGGCTAGCACAGATACGCAGTATTTT.

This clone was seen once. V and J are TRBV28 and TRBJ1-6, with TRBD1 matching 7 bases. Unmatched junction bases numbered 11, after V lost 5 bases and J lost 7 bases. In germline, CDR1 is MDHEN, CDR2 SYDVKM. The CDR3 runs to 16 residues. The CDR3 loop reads CASSARQGLRNSPLHF. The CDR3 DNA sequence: TGTGCCAGCAGTGCTCGACAGGGTTTAAGGAATTCACCCCTCCACTTT.

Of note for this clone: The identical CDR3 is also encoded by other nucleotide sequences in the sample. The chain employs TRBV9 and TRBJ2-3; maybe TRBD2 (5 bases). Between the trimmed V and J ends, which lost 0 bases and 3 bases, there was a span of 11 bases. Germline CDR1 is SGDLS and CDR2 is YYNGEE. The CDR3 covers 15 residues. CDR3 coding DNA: TGTGCCAGCAGCGTAGGGACCCGGGAAACAGATACGCAGTATTTT. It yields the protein CASSVGTRETDTQYF.

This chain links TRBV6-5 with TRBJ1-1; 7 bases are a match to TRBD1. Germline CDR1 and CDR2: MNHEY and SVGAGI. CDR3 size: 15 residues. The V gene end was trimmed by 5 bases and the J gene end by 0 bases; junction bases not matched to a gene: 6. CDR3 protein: CASSRKQGMNTEAFF. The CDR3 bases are TGTGCCAGCAGTCGAAAACAGGGGATGAACACTGAAGCTTTCTTT.

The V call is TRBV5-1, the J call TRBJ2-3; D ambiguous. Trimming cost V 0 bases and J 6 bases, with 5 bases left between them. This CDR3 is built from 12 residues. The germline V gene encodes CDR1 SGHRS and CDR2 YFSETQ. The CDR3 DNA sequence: TGCGCCAGCAGCTTGGCCGGGGATACGCAGTATTTT. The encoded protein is CASSLAGDTQYF.

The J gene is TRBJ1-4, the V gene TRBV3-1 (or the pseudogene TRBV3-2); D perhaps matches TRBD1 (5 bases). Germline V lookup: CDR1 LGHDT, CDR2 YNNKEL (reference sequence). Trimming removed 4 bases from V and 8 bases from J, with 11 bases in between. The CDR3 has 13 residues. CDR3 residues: CASSPLRGEKLFF. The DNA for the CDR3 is TGTGCCAGCAGCCCACTGCGGGGGGAAAAACTGTTTTTT.

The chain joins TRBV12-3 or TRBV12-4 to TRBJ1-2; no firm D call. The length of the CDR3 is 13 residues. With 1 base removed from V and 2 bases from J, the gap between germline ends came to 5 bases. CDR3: CASSLGQNYGYTF. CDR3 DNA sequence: TGTGCCAGCAGTTTAGGGCAAAACTATGGCTACACCTTC.